Listed here is a single T cell receptor (beta chain). J was trimmed by 1 base and V by 0 bases; bases with no gene match: 12. The CDR3 is made up of 18 amino acids. Germline CDR1 is SQVTM and CDR2 is ANQGSEA. The data belong to a study of blood T cell repertoires in COVID-19. Study-wide context: Acute and convalescent COVID-19 samples came from the United States, Italy and Spain. The cDNA or gDNA used as material had been derived from T cells, B-cell-depleted T cells, or PBMCs.

Methods used by the authors: Amplifying reference gene primers gave estimates of nucleated cell counts. The assay was immunoSEQ multiplex PCR, and TCRdb's table has in-frame clones only and misses some. V and J calls and clone size are those listed in that table; D and trimming were worked out from the DNA. The table lists 130,000 to 150,000 clones, roughly 80% of them singletons. Source material: peripheral blood. The origin of this receptor is a human donor with acute or convalescent COVID-19. The donor label of this sample is uncertain. The chain couples TRBV29-1 to TRBJ2-1; 7 nucleotides match TRBD2. CDR3 protein: CSVEDSGWTRASYNEQFF. The CDR3 DNA sequence: TGCAGCGTTGAAGACTCGGGCTGGACTAGGGCGTCCTACAATGAGCAGTTCTTC.